One sample yielded the 23 T cell receptor beta chains listed below, sequenced in a study of human T cells and chemical hapten exposure. TCRdb reprocessed the RACE reads with MiXCR, giving one entry per CDR3 protein. The data contain 350,000 or so distinct CDR3 sequences, around 6.9% of them singletons. Time point: patch test 1, 2 weeks after DPC sensitization. As to treatment: therapeutic diphenylcyclopropenone sensitization with weekly scalp DPC. The input for sequencing was whole blood, taken in connection with sensitization to the hapten diphenylcyclopropenone (DPC). These receptors were taken from a young woman with alopecia areata. Some clones in this sample may be carry-over from other donors' samples.

This clonotype has ten or more counts. CDR3 coding DNA: TGCGCCAGCAGCCAAGGGGCGAGCTCCTACAATGAGCAGTTCTTC. Protein product: CASSQGASSYNEQFF. The V and J genes are TRBV4-3 and TRBJ2-1; D gene unclear. Germline V gives CDR1 LGHNA, CDR2 YSLEER. The CDR3 spans 15 residues. The V and J ends lost 1 base and 0 bases respectively, with 7 bases between them.

This clonotype was observed a few times. This chain uses TRBV6-2 or TRBV6-3 with TRBJ2-7; TRBD2 agrees at 9 bases. The germline V gene encodes CDR1 MNHEY and CDR2 SVGEGT. J gave up 0 bases and V 6 bases, and 6 bases lay outside the gene matches. This CDR3 region has 15 residues. As DNA, the CDR3 is TGTGCCAGCAGACCTCTAGCGGGGAGCTCCTACGAGCAGTACTTC. Protein product: CASRPLAGSSYEQYF.

This rearrangement joins TRBV10-3 to TRBJ2-3; 10 positions match TRBD2. Germline trimming cut 5 bases from V and 7 bases from J; bases unmatched to any gene: 12. This CDR3 region has 16 residues. The germline V gene encodes CDR1 ENHRY and CDR2 SYGVKD. DNA for the CDR3: TGTGCCATCAGTTCCCCAGCGGGGGGGCTCGGAAATACGCAGTATTTT. Translation gives CAISSPAGGLGNTQYF.

This clonotype turned up a few times. The chain is built from TRBV4-2 and TRBJ1-1; a weak D match, TRBD1 (6 bases). There are 20 residues in the CDR3. The V gene lost 4 bases and the J gene lost 0 bases, with 27 bases spanning the gap. Germline-derived CDR1 and CDR2 are LGHNA and YNFKEQ. The CDR3 DNA sequence: TGTGCCAGCAGCCGGCTTACCCACGCGGACAGACTTAACATGAACACTGAAGCTTTCTTT. The encoded protein is CASSRLTHADRLNMNTEAFF.

The chain is built from TRBV7-2 and TRBJ1-4; no definite D call. In germline, CDR1 is SGHTA, CDR2 FQGNSA. The CDR3 covers 14 residues. Trimming stripped 1 base from V and 7 bases from J, with 10 bases between. CDR3 sequence: CASSLGAASEKLFF. The CDR3 DNA reads as TGTGCCAGCAGCTTAGGGGCAGCTAGTGAAAAACTGTTTTTT.

This clonotype was detected ten times or more. As DNA, the CDR3 is TGTGCCAGCAGCCCCAGGCCCCGCACAGATACGCAGTATTTT. This codes for CASSPRPRTDTQYF. The gene calls are TRBV7-9 and TRBJ2-3; D is unresolved. V lost 5 bases and J lost 1, with 10 bases in between. CDR1 is SEHNR, CDR2 FQNEAQ, per germline (reference sequence). This CDR3 has 14 amino acids. The complete variable domain, with remaining parts taken from reference TRBV7-9 and TRBJ2-3, reads DTGVSQNPRHKITKRGQNVTFRCDPISEHNRLYWYRQTLGQGPEFLTYFQNEAQLEKSRLLSDRFSAERPKGSFSTLEIQRTEQGDSAMYLCASSPRPRTDTQYFGPGTRLTVL.

This clonotype was recorded at least ten times. The chain carries TRBV7-2 and TRBJ1-1, with 7 bases aligning to TRBD1. Germline values: CDR1 SGHTA, CDR2 FQGNSA. J gave up 1 base and V 8 bases, and 7 bases lay outside the gene matches. The CDR3 loop spans 14 amino acids. The CDR3, as DNA: TGTGCCAGCCGGAAACAGGGGCAGAACACTGAAGCTTTCTTT. Amino acids: CASRKQGQNTEAFF.

This clonotype has just a few counts. This chain joins TRBV18 and TRBJ1-1; tentative D call: TRBD1 (6 bases). Germline V gene data show CDR1 as KGHSH and CDR2 as LQKENI. Trimming removed 0 bases from V and 1 base from J, with 6 bases in between. The CDR3 runs 14 residues. This chain's CDR3 is CASSPPRGNTEAFF. In DNA, the CDR3 is TGTGCCAGCTCACCACCCAGGGGGAACACTGAAGCTTTCTTT.

This clonotype was observed at least ten times. The CDR3 loop reads CASSQGQGSNQPQHF. CDR3 nucleotide sequence: TGTGCCAGCAGCCAGGGCCAGGGTAGCAATCAGCCCCAGCATTTT. V gene TRBV14 combines with J gene TRBJ1-5; maybe TRBD1 (5 bases). V was clipped by 3 bases and J by 0 bases, with 9 bases between them. This CDR3 is built from 15 residues. Germline V gene lookup returns CDR1 SGHDN and CDR2 FVKESK.

The CDR3 coding sequence is TGTGCCAGTACCGTTAGGGGGCAGAACACCGGGGAGCTGTTTTTT. It specifies CASTVRGQNTGELFF. This chain links TRBV19 with TRBJ2-2, with 7 bases matching TRBD1. This CDR3 contains 15 residues. Looked up from germline, CDR1 is LNHDA and CDR2 is SQIVND (reference sequence). V gave up 7 bases and J gave up 1 base; unmatched junction bases: 6.

The sample holds many counts of this clonotype. J is TRBJ2-3 and V is TRBV5-5, with 9 bases lining up with TRBD1. This CDR3 has 15 residues. V lost 2 bases and J lost 4; bases outside the gene matches: 5. Germline V gene lookup returns CDR1 SGHKS and CDR2 YYEKEE (reference sequence). As DNA, the CDR3 is TGTGCCAGCAGCTTAGGACAGGGGTCGGCAGATACGCAGTATTTT. Translated, it gives CASSLGQGSADTQYF.

CDR3 loop: CASSVPPGLAADTQYF. In nucleotides, the CDR3 is TGTGCCAGCAGCGTCCCACCGGGACTAGCCGCAGATACGCAGTATTTT. This chain joins TRBV7-8 and TRBJ2-3; 9 bases agree with TRBD2. Germline V lookup: CDR1 SGHVS, CDR2 FQNEAQ. The CDR3 is made up of 16 amino acids. V lost 5 bases to trimming and J lost 4 bases; unmatched junction nucleotides: 10. The full variable domain, its missing parts supplied by reference TRBV7-8 and TRBJ2-3, is GAGVSQSPRYKVAKRGQDVALRCDPISGHVSLFWYQQALGQGPEFLTYFQNEAQLDKSGLPSDRFFAERPEGSVSTLKIQRTQQEDSAVYLCASSVPPGLAADTQYFGPGTRLTVL.

V usage is TRBV7-2 and J usage is TRBJ1-3; weak D call: TRBD1 (5 bases). The CDR3 runs 15 residues. Germline lookup yields CDR1 SGHTA and CDR2 FQGNSA. Trimming pared 2 bases from V and 2 bases from J, leaving 10 bases between. CDR3 in amino acids: CASSLSGVAGNTIYF. As DNA, the CDR3 is TGTGCCAGCAGCTTATCGGGGGTGGCTGGAAACACCATATATTTT.

The gene calls are TRBV12-3 or TRBV12-4 and TRBJ1-5; D unclear. Deletions cut 7 bases from V and 7 bases from J, with 14 bases between. The CDR3 sequence is 13 residues long. Here the CDR3 reads CASTLGGRQPQHF. CDR3 DNA: TGTGCCAGCACCCTGGGAGGAAGGCAGCCCCAGCATTTT.

This clonotype was picked up a small number of times. CDR3 nucleotide sequence: TGTGCCAGCAGTTCCCCCCGGGCGGGGGGCACAGATACGCAGTATTTT. It is translated as CASSSPRAGGTDTQYF. V is TRBV12-3 or TRBV12-4 and J is TRBJ2-3; 7 bases map to TRBD2. The CDR3 consists of 16 residues. The ends lost 4 bases at V and 1 base at J; junction bases unmatched: 8.

There are a few counts of this clonotype. J is TRBJ1-1 and V is TRBV6-5; TRBD1 is a possible D gene (5 bases). Germline V gene sequence: CDR1 MNHEY, CDR2 SVGAGI. Trimming left V 1 base short and J 4 bases short, with 13 bases between. The CDR3 is made up of 15 amino acids. CDR3 coding DNA: TGTGCCAGCAGTTACTTCCAGGGTTTTGGCACTGAAGCTTTCTTT. It yields the protein CASSYFQGFGTEAFF.

The rearrangement joins TRBV6-2 or TRBV6-3 to TRBJ2-3; possibly TRBD1 for D (6 bases). The CDR3 sequence is 14 residues long. V lost 2 bases and J lost 6, with 12 bases in between. Looked up from germline, CDR1 is MNHEY and CDR2 is SVGEGT. CDR3 DNA sequence: TGTGCCAGCAGTTACCCCTACCAGGGGGATACGCAGTATTTT. Residues: CASSYPYQGDTQYF.

The sample holds a few counts of this clonotype. The CDR3 region has the DNA TGTGCCAGCAGTTACAGCACTCCCAGGTACACCGGGGAGCTGTTTTTT. Translation: CASSYSTPRYTGELFF. The chain joins TRBV6-5 to TRBJ2-2, with D hard to call. V was trimmed by 2 bases and J by 3 bases, leaving 13 bases between them. The CDR3 is 16 residues long. Looked up from germline, CDR1 is MNHEY and CDR2 is SVGAGI.

This chain joins TRBV6-1 and TRBJ1-1; a possible D gene is TRBD1 (6 bases). Between the trimmed V and J ends, which lost 1 base and 10 bases, there was a span of 13 bases. CDR1 is MNHNS, CDR2 SASEGT, per germline. The CDR3 has 13 amino acids. DNA of the CDR3: TGTGCCAGCAGTGAAGACCAGGGGATGGCAGCTTTCTTT. Its protein is CASSEDQGMAAFF.

This clonotype was counted at least ten times. The chain recombines TRBV6-1 with TRBJ2-7, with 10 bases lining up with TRBD2. CDR3 size: 14 residues. In germline, CDR1 is MNHNS, CDR2 SASEGT. Germline trimming cut 7 bases from V and 3 bases from J; bases unmatched to any gene: 6. CDR3 DNA sequence: TGTGCCAGCACCCGACTAGCGGGTTACTACGAGCAGTACTTC. Its protein product is CASTRLAGYYEQYF.

This clonotype was detected many times. The chain is built from TRBV15 and TRBJ1-5; D is perhaps TRBD1 (5 bases). Trimming left V 0 bases short and J 7 bases short, with 16 bases between. CDR1 and CDR2 from the germline V gene are LNHNV and YYDKDF (reference sequence). This CDR3 is built from 16 residues. The DNA for the CDR3 is TGTGCCACCAGCAGAGAAAGAGAAGGGGCCGCCCAGCCCCAGCATTTT. Translating gives CATSREREGAAQPQHF.

This clonotype was detected only a few times. This rearrangement joins TRBV4-1 to TRBJ2-1, with D uncertain. The CDR3 runs to 17 residues. Germline V gene sequence: CDR1 MGHRA, CDR2 YSYEKL. The ends were cut back, 0 bases at V and 1 base at J, with 13 bases in the middle. The CDR3 reads CASSQDPPAVSYNEQFF. The CDR3 DNA reads TGCGCCAGCAGCCAAGATCCGCCGGCTGTATCCTACAATGAGCAGTTCTTC.

The chain links TRBV20-1 to TRBJ1-1; maybe TRBD1 (5 bases). Germline lookup yields CDR1 DFQATT and CDR2 SNEGSKA (reference sequence). The CDR3 runs to 14 residues. V was pared by 3 bases and J by 1 base, with 12 bases between. The CDR3 sequence is CSARGDRWNTEAFF. CDR3 DNA sequence: TGCAGTGCTAGGGGGGATCGGTGGAACACTGAAGCTTTCTTT.